The T cell receptor (beta chain) described here comes from a study of blood T cell repertoires in COVID-19 (dated by TCRdb to about 2020). With respect to the entire study: Samples covering the acute and convalescent phases of COVID-19 were provided by collaborators in the United States, Italy and Spain. Where available, HLA class I and class II types were taken from metadata supplied by the sample provider and were not determined by assay-based typing. The prospective study material was composed of cDNA or gDNA derived from T cells, B-cell-depleted T cells, or PBMCs. Nearly every sample came with metadata listing a de-identified subject ID, COVID-19 status, age in years and sex. The dataset comprised deeply sampled blood TCRbeta repertoires from subjects exposed to, actively infected with, or recovered from COVID-19. Samples came from the ongoing ImmuneRACE study (first 160 participants) plus 1,254 subjects from 6 global collaborators. The repertoires were made available in a free public database intended to serve as a resource for research on the immune response to SARS-CoV-2. Study-level results and caveats: The amount of clinical and demographic metadata varied by source and participant and was provided uncurated.

With respect to this clone: Which antigen it targets is not known. Nothing much larger sits one base from this clone, and base qualities are not available.

The germline V gene encodes CDR1 MNHEY and CDR2 SMNVEV (reference sequence). The CDR3 measures 18 amino acids from cysteine to phenylalanine. Only the CDR3 DNA stays, 54 bases, in frame from base 1. Trimming takes 2 bases off V and 1 base off J; junction bases not matched to a gene: 6. At one collaborating source in Seattle, patients were enrolled during active infection and were followed longitudinally through the course of disease. Whole blood was collected in K2EDTA tubes by collaborating institutions according to the institutions' own protocols. For TCRbeta analysis, collaborator samples were shipped as frozen whole blood, as isolated PBMCs, or as DNA extracted from either sample type. TCRbeta CDR3 regions were amplified from genomic DNA by means of the immunoSEQ Assay, a bias-controlled multiplex PCR. Per the authors' processing: The number of nucleated cells in each sample was estimated by amplification of reference gene primers within the assay. Sequence reads were collapsed and filtered to measure the absolute abundance of every unique TCRbeta CDR3 rearrangement. Productive Simpson clonality was computed per sample as the square root of Simpson's diversity index over productive rearrangements. The clones in this table, taken by TCRdb from immuneACCESS, are in-frame only. Not every clone is retained; where verified, under half of the shortfall comes from an unresolved V gene, and the cause of the rest is unknown. V and J calls plus clone size are reproduced from that table; the DNA served to infer D and trimming. This sample gives some 240,000 clones in total; around 86% of them show up just once. In total, the top ten clones hold over 4% of the sample.

Input material: peripheral blood. Here the chain combines TRBV27 and TRBJ2-6, and 9 junctional nucleotides match TRBD1. The receptor comes from a woman in her seventies with COVID-19, enrolled during active disease. The CDR3 protein sequence reads: CASSLGRDRASGANVLTF. The sequenced DNA: TGTGCCAGCAGTTTAGGGCGGGACAGGGCGTCTGGGGCCAACGTCCTGACTTTC.